This T cell receptor beta chain was recovered during a study of control samples from healthy donors and cancer patients. The protocol was immunoSEQ multiplex PCR, while the TCRdb copy is restricted to in-frame clones and leaves out a portion. The data hold about 140,000 clones, with around 94% observed a single time. Trimming took 0 bases from V and 7 from J, leaving 9 bases between them. CDR3 length: 13 residues. Germline values: CDR1 PRHDT, CDR2 FYEKMQ (reference sequence). The sample consisted of blood. The chain joins TRBV13 to TRBJ2-5; maybe TRBD2 (6 bases). This sequence was found in a man aged 35-49 years in good health. The CDR3 sequence is CASSLGSGGTQYF. In nucleotides, the CDR3 is TGTGCCAGCAGCTTAGGTAGCGGCGGGACCCAGTACTTC.